This T cell receptor (beta chain) was documented in a study of T cells after posttransplantation cyclophosphamide (dated by TCRdb to between 2015 and 2016). Turning to the overall study: Using TRB sequencing, the study followed how the T cell repertoire reconstituted after myeloablative bone marrow transplantation in which posttransplantation cyclophosphamide served as GVHD prophylaxis. Public TRB sequences were checked against a database of over 3,000 sequences associated with responses to pathogens, tumor antigens, self-antigens and alloantigens. TRB sequencing was performed on blood from all 35 or so PTCy patients with 1-year posttransplant specimens. Up to 3 additional blood samples from 2 to 5.2 years after transplant were also TRB-sequenced in 3 patients, as was pretransplant blood from several patients. Because TRA and TRB clonality correlated tightly in fewer than ten samples, later TCR analyses were limited to TRB. Antigen receptor sequencing covered samples from a few dozen PTCy-treated patients and over 15 of their related bone marrow donors. On the study overall, not on this receptor specifically: Donor-recipient similarity was low at 1-2 months but increased during the first year, and donor CD8+ memory clones often dominated later blood repertoires. The TRB repertoires of T cells infiltrating skin or GI tract showed only limited overlap with the TRB repertoires of T cells in blood. Across 40 to 55 patients, TRB clonality was highly associated with recipient CMV seropositivity and CMV reactivation, and PTCy diversity was similar to diversity in CNI/methotrexate controls.

On the day of marrow donation, related bone marrow donors gave peripheral blood samples. Peripheral blood and bone marrow mononuclear cells were isolated by Ficoll-Hypaque density centrifugation and cryopreserved. Genomic DNA was the input for TRB sequencing, which was run either with the immunoSEQ assay at survey resolution or with the hsTCRB kit. Under the source paper's analysis protocol: The immunoSEQ software was used for initial read processing, and the LymphoSeq R package was used for repertoire analyses. Clonality was computed as 1 minus normalized Shannon entropy; Gini coefficient was also calculated for each TRB dataset. To infer phenotypes in unsorted samples, TRB sequences from sorted subsets of the recipient or donor were mapped onto the unsorted samples of the same recipient. The source is immuneACCESS, and TCRdb retained only in-frame sequences with V and J called. Part of the clones is not carried over; for the studies checked, unresolved V genes explain less than half of this, and the remainder is unexplained. The V and J calls and clone size were taken over from that table, and D and trimming were inferred from the DNA. For this sample, about 40,000 clones appear and none is a singleton. About 6.2% of the sample belongs to the ten largest clones.

The germline V gene sets CDR1 to SGDLS and CDR2 to YYNGEE. The CDR3 contains 16 residues, cysteine and phenylalanine counted. The sequence is cut down to CDR3 DNA, 48 bases in frame from base 1. The junction shows trimming of 0 bases on V and 4 bases on J, and the gene matches do not reach 7 bases of it. At least ten counts were recorded for this clone. This receptor's antigen is unknown. No much larger clone is present one base from it, and per-base qualities are unavailable. The chain is assembled from TRBV9 and TRBJ1-3; 7 bases in the middle match TRBD1. The receptor comes from a man aged 25 to 40 in good health and a related stem cell transplant donor. Sequencing input: PBMCs. The CDR3 loop reads CASSVEAGGLGNTIYF. The nucleotides are TGTGCCAGCAGCGTAGAGGCAGGGGGTTTGGGAAACACCATATATTTT.